This passage covers 4 T cell receptor beta chains from one sample sequenced in a study of beta chain features in type 1 diabetes. Sequencing targeted expressed TCRB transcripts, as all isolated RNA had been reverse transcribed. Sequencing used immunoSEQ multiplex PCR; TCRdb keeps in-frame clones, though not all of them. The table shows under 300,000 clones, with around 24% occurring only once. These TCRs are of unknown antigen specificity. Findings and limits, study-wide: Within each of all four CD4+ subsets, Type 1 diabetes patients had TCRB CDR3s that were moderately but significantly shorter.

The sequencing sample was made of naive CD4+ T cells from blood. These receptors came from a woman under 40 with type 1 diabetes.

The chain's CDR3 is CASSSMSQWGAQHF. In DNA, the CDR3 is TGTGCCAGCAGCTCCATGTCCCAGTGGGGGGCCCAGCATTTT. The V and J genes are TRBV5-6 and TRBJ1-5; D may be TRBD1 (5 bases). V shed 3 bases and J shed 11 bases, with 18 bases lying between them. This CDR3 spans 14 amino acids. Germline V gene sequence: CDR1 SGHDT, CDR2 YYEEEE.

The CDR3 bases are TGTGCCAGCAGCGTAGGGGGGGGCCTGAACACTGAAGCTTTCTTT. Its translation is CASSVGGGLNTEAFF. This sequence joins TRBV9 and TRBJ1-1, with D possibly TRBD1 on 6 matching bases. Trimming pared 0 bases from V and 0 bases from J, leaving 9 bases between. The CDR3 spans 15 residues. Germline V CDR1 and CDR2: SGDLS, YYNGEE.

V usage is TRBV11-2 and J usage is TRBJ1-2; 8 nucleotides match TRBD1. Looked up from germline, CDR1 is SGHAT and CDR2 is FQNNGV. The CDR3 extends over 14 amino acids. V trimming: 1 base; J trimming: 8 bases; junction bases outside the gene matches: 6. Written as DNA, the CDR3 is TGTGCCAGCAGCTTAGCACCGGACAGGGTCGGCTACACCTTC. Encoded protein: CASSLAPDRVGYTF. The full variable domain, rest sourced from reference TRBV11-2 and TRBJ1-2, is EAGVAQSPRYKIIEKRQSVAFWCNPISGHATLYWYQQILGQGPKLLIQFQNNGVVDDSQLPKDRFSAERLKGVDSTLKIQPAKLEDSAVYLCASSLAPDRVGYTFGSGTRLTVV.

This clone came up a few times. The chain employs TRBV15 and TRBJ1-1; tentatively, D is TRBD1 (5 bases). CDR1 LNHNV and CDR2 YYDKDF come from the germline V gene (reference sequence). The CDR3 is made up of 13 amino acids. Between the trimmed V and J ends, which lost 6 bases and 2 bases, there was a span of 10 bases. Here the CDR3 DNA reads TGTGCCACCAGTGGTCAGGGAAACACTGAAGCTTTCTTT. It encodes CATSGQGNTEAFF.